Presented here are 23 T cell receptor beta chains from one specimen sequenced in a study of response to subunit inactivated influenza vaccine. TCRdb used MiXCR to reprocess the RT-PCR reads, holding one entry per CDR3 protein. This sample has roughly 700,000 distinct CDR3 sequences, with 11% to 15% found just once. The sequenced sample was PBMCs from blood, obtained 14 days before vaccination. The receptor set was obtained from a man in his forties or fifties who received an inactivated influenza vaccine.

This clonotype was seen ten or more times. The chain joins TRBV3-1 to TRBJ1-1, with no clear D. From germline, CDR1 is LGHDT and CDR2 YNNKEL (reference sequence). V was cut by 4 bases and J by 5 bases, with 11 bases left in between. The CDR3 contains 13 residues. The CDR3 here is CASSLDSRTEAFF. The CDR3 DNA sequence: TGTGCCAGCAGCCTCGACTCCAGGACTGAAGCTTTCTTT.

V gene TRBV4-1 combines with J gene TRBJ1-5, with D unresolved. Per the germline V gene, CDR1 is MGHRA and CDR2 is YSYEKL. CDR3 length: 15 amino acids. The V end was cut by 1 base, the J end by 5 bases, with 12 bases between. CDR3 bases: TGCGCCAGCAGCCAAGTTCCGGCTGGCCATCAGCCCCAGCATTTT. Translation gives CASSQVPAGHQPQHF.

This clonotype was counted only a few times. This chain joins TRBV11-3 and TRBJ2-1; D might be TRBD1 or TRBD2, each matching 6 bases. This CDR3 contains 17 residues. Trimming left V 0 bases short and J 0 bases short, with 12 bases between. Per the germline V gene, CDR1 is SGHNT and CDR2 is YENEEA. The CDR3 protein is CASSLETGATSYNEQFF. The CDR3 DNA follows: TGTGCCAGCAGCTTAGAAACGGGGGCCACCTCCTACAATGAGCAGTTCTTC.

The chain carries TRBV12-3 or TRBV12-4 and TRBJ2-3; 8 bases fit TRBD2. V was pared by 8 bases and J by 13 bases, with 8 bases of the junction left unmatched. This CDR3 is 11 amino acids long. The CDR3 sequence: CASWYGGRKYF. CDR3 DNA: TGTGCCAGCTGGTACGGCGGGAGGAAGTATTTT.

V and J are TRBV5-1 and TRBJ1-6; D possibly corresponds to TRBD1 (5 bases). Germline values: CDR1 SGHRS, CDR2 YFSETQ. V dropped 8 bases and J dropped 7 bases, with 16 bases sitting between them. The CDR3 totals 14 residues. CDR3 sequence: CASYPGWGNSPLHF. The CDR3, as DNA: TGCGCCAGTTACCCGGGGTGGGGGAATTCACCCCTCCACTTT.

This clonotype was found a few times. The chain joins TRBV7-2 to TRBJ2-2; tentative D call: TRBD1 (6 bases). V dropped 4 bases and J dropped 6 bases, with 12 bases sitting between them. The germline gives CDR1 SGHTA, CDR2 FQGNSA. The CDR3 length is 14 residues. The CDR3 DNA is TGTGCCAGCAGCTCAACAGGGACGGCCGGGGAGCTGTTTTTT. This translates into CASSSTGTAGELFF.

In its sample, this clonotype was seen many times. The rearrangement links TRBV7-6 to TRBJ2-5; D gene ambiguous. The V gene lost 1 base and the J gene lost 4 bases, with 13 bases spanning the gap. Germline CDR1 reads SGHVS; CDR2 reads FNYEAQ. CDR3 size: 15 residues. CDR3: CASSLGGRVSETQYF. The CDR3 DNA reads as TGTGCCAGCAGCTTAGGTGGACGGGTATCAGAGACCCAGTACTTC.

This clonotype appeared many times. This CDR3 reads CASPTGGLADNEQFF. DNA of the CDR3: TGTGCCAGCCCTACGGGTGGACTAGCGGACAATGAGCAGTTCTTC. V gene TRBV6-2 or TRBV6-3 combines with J gene TRBJ2-1, with TRBD2 matching 10 bases. V was pared by 8 bases and J by 5 bases, with 9 bases of the junction left unmatched. Germline lookup yields CDR1 MNHEY and CDR2 SVGEGT. The CDR3 is made up of 15 amino acids.

CDR3 DNA: TGTGCCAGCAGCCAAGATCGGGCAGCGGGGGCGGCCACCGGGGAGCTGTTTTTT. Its protein is CASSQDRAAGAATGELFF. The genes are TRBV4-2 and TRBJ2-2; TRBD2 agrees at 8 bases. V trimming: 0 bases; J trimming: 4 bases; junction bases outside the gene matches: 10. There are 18 residues in the CDR3. In germline, CDR1 is LGHNA, CDR2 YNFKEQ.

The rearrangement links TRBV6-1 to TRBJ1-4; no reliable D call. This CDR3 region has 14 residues. Germline CDR1 is MNHNS and CDR2 is SASEGT. Trimming shortened V by 2 bases and J by 8 bases, and 12 bases separated the two germline ends. The CDR3 region is CASSERRVREKLFF. The CDR3 bases are TGTGCCAGCAGTGAACGGCGGGTGAGGGAAAAACTGTTTTTT.

The chain joins TRBV7-6 to TRBJ1-1; the D gene is possibly TRBD1 (6 bases). The V end was cut by 6 bases, the J end by 6 bases, with 20 bases between. Germline V gives CDR1 SGHVS, CDR2 FNYEAQ. This CDR3 comprises 15 residues. The CDR3 region is CASSPAGGPLAEAFF. CDR3 nucleotide sequence: TGTGCCAGCAGTCCAGCGGGGGGGCCCTTGGCTGAAGCTTTCTTT.

This clonotype was counted ten times or more. This rearrangement joins TRBV30 to TRBJ2-7, with D possibly TRBD2 on 5 matching bases. V dropped 0 bases and J dropped 7 bases, with 16 bases sitting between them. The CDR3 loop spans 14 amino acids. The germline CDR1 and CDR2 sequences are GTSNPN and SVGIG (reference sequence). Here the CDR3 reads CAWSVKGFGGEQYF. In nucleotides, the CDR3 is TGTGCCTGGAGTGTCAAGGGTTTCGGAGGAGAGCAGTACTTC.

This clonotype was seen many times. The rearrangement uses TRBV2 and TRBJ2-1; D not certain. This CDR3 has 12 residues. V was cut by 5 bases and J by 5 bases, with 7 bases left in between. Germline lookup yields CDR1 SNHLY and CDR2 FYNNEI. CDR3 protein: CASSPTNNEQFF. CDR3 coding DNA: TGTGCCAGCAGTCCTACTAACAATGAGCAGTTCTTC.

In this sample, this clonotype turned up many times. The chain links TRBV29-1 to TRBJ2-5, with D unclear. This CDR3 has 11 amino acids. V was cut by 5 bases and J by 2 bases, with 6 bases left in between. Germline CDR1 is SQVTM and CDR2 is ANQGSEA. The CDR3 sequence: CSVPFQETQYF. The CDR3 DNA is TGCAGCGTTCCCTTTCAAGAGACCCAGTACTTC.

V and J are TRBV20-1 and TRBJ2-5; D is perhaps TRBD1 (8 bases). The V gene's germline CDR1 is DFQATT and CDR2 SNEGSKA (reference sequence). V was clipped by 6 bases and J by 4 bases, with 15 bases between them. The CDR3 totals 13 residues. This chain's CDR3 is CSAKAGQVETQYF. The DNA for the CDR3 is TGCAGTGCAAAAGCGGGACAGGTAGAGACCCAGTACTTC.

V and J are TRBV7-2 and TRBJ1-1; D uncertain. The V end was cut by 5 bases, the J end by 2 bases, with 6 bases between. This CDR3 region has 12 residues. Looked up from germline, CDR1 is SGHTA and CDR2 is FQGNSA. CDR3 in DNA: TGTGCCAGCAGCCCCACTAACACTGAAGCTTTCTTT. Protein product: CASSPTNTEAFF.

This clonotype has a count of ten or more. The V and J genes are TRBV4-1 and TRBJ2-7, with D perhaps TRBD1 or TRBD2 (5 bases each). The length of the CDR3 is 14 residues. Germline CDR1 is MGHRA and CDR2 is YSYEKL. Trimming took 5 bases from V and 0 from J, leaving 11 bases between them. The CDR3 is CASSVPGRSYEQYF. CDR3 sequence (DNA): TGCGCCAGCAGCGTCCCGGGGCGCTCCTACGAGCAGTACTTC.

CDR3 amino acids: CASSYATSGSFEQYF. In nucleotides, the CDR3 is TGTGCCAGCAGTTACGCGACTAGCGGGAGCTTCGAGCAGTACTTC. The rearrangement links TRBV6-5 to TRBJ2-7, with 12 bases matching TRBD2. Germline V gene data show CDR1 as MNHEY and CDR2 as SVGAGI. The trim removed 2 bases at V and 6 bases at J, leaving 5 bases unmatched. This CDR3 has 15 residues.

Concerning this clonotype itself: One junction end does not reproduce the germline sequence, and a read error may be involved. V gene TRBV10-3 combines with J gene TRBJ2-7; 7 nucleotides line up with TRBD1. The CDR3 has 15 residues. Germline CDR1 reads ENHRY; CDR2 reads SYGVKD. The CDR3 region has the DNA TGTGCCATCAGTGAGCCAGGGGGATCCTATTACGGGCAGTACTTC. Residues: CAISEPGGSYYGQYF.

This clonotype has at least ten counts. The chain uses TRBV6-5 and TRBJ2-1, with a weak D call TRBD2 (6 bases). Trimming removed 4 bases from V and 0 bases from J, with 10 bases in between. The CDR3 contains 15 residues. Germline assignment: CDR1 MNHEY and CDR2 SVGAGI. CDR3 coding DNA: TGTGCCAGCAGTTTGGGAGGACCCTCCTACAATGAGCAGTTCTTC. Encoded protein: CASSLGGPSYNEQFF.

This clonotype was seen many times. The chain carries TRBV20-1 and TRBJ2-7; possible D gene TRBD1, 6 bases. The CDR3 totals 11 residues. V lost 6 bases, J lost 1 base, and 7 bases lay in between. Germline loops: CDR1 DFQATT, CDR2 SNEGSKA (reference sequence). In DNA, the CDR3 is TGCAGTGCCGACAGGTCCTACGAGCAGTACTTC. Its translation is CSADRSYEQYF.

This sequence joins TRBV20-1 and TRBJ1-5, with D maybe TRBD1 (5 bases). The CDR3 is 13 residues long. Germline-derived CDR1 and CDR2 are DFQATT and SNEGSKA (reference sequence). With 1 base removed from V and 6 bases from J, the gap between germline ends came to 10 bases. Here the CDR3 DNA reads TGCAGTGCTAGAGTACGGGGCGGTCAGCCCCAGCATTTT. The encoded protein is CSARVRGGQPQHF.

This clonotype turned up a few times. The chain combines TRBV3-1 with TRBJ2-1; D might be TRBD1 (5 bases). CDR1 and CDR2 (germline): LGHDT, YNNKEL (reference sequence). This CDR3 spans 15 amino acids. The V end was cut by 0 bases, the J end by 7 bases, with 13 bases between. As DNA, the CDR3 is TGTGCCAGCAGCCAAGACCACCTCCAGGGAAATGAGCAGTTCTTC. It codes for CASSQDHLQGNEQFF.